Listed here is a single T cell receptor beta chain. Its antigen is unknown. The length of the CDR3 is 14 residues. Germline CDR1 reads MDHEN; CDR2 reads SYDVKM. V lost 2 bases and J lost 6; bases outside the gene matches: 3. The primer mix had 60 Vbeta and 13 Jbeta primers. The table came from immunoSEQ multiplex PCR; TCRdb's copy has only in-frame clones and leaves some out. In the table there are some 170,000 clones, 75% to 85% of which are singletons. The source of the sample is a study of cytomegalovirus exposure and HLA in healthy donors. The study's findings and limits: Highly shared sequence variants in one cluster were likely a sequencing artifact. Data from an earlier analysis indicated that most TCR beta V segments were productive either about 90% or about 30% of the time.

This TCR derives from a girl aged 2 to 9 in good health and CMV-seropositive. The sample was PBMCs. The J gene is TRBJ2-3, the V gene TRBV28; 9 bases align to TRBD2. CDR3 in amino acids: CASSLGGRGDTQYF. In DNA form, the CDR3 reads TGTGCCAGCAGTTTAGGCGGGAGGGGCGATACGCAGTATTTT.